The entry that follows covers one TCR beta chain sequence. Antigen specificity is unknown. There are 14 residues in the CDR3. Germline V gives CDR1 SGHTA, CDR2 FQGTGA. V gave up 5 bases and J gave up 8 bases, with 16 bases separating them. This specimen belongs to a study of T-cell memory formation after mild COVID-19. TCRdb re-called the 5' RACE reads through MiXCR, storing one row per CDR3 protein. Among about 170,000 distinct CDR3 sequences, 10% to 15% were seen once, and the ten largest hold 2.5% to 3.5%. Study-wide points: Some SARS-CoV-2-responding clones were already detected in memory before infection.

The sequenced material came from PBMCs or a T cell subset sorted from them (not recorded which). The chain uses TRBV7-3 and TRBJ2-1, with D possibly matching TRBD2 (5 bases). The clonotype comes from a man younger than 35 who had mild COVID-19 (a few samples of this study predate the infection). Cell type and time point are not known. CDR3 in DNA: TGTGCCAGCAGCGCCCAACGGGGTCCGGATGAGCAGTTCTTC. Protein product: CASSAQRGPDEQFF.